Each of the 2 T cell receptor beta chains below was sequenced from the same sample in a study of T cell repertoires in cytomegalovirus infection. These receptors lack a known antigen. Each CDR3 protein is one row after TCRdb ran MiXCR on the reads. Altogether about 130,000 distinct CDR3 sequences are present, 24% being singletons, with the ten largest covering roughly 35%. The material sequenced was PBMCs, sequenced either directly or after in vitro stimulation (not recorded which). The source of these receptors is a human donor in good health (CMV status not recorded). Some clones in this sample may be carry-over from other donors' samples.

This clonotype was counted a single time. The rearrangement uses TRBV27 and TRBJ2-6, with 7 bases that match TRBD1. The V gene's germline CDR1 is MNHEY and CDR2 SMNVEV (reference sequence). CDR3 length: 16 residues. Trimming removed 0 bases from V and 5 bases from J; junction bases left unmatched: 4. CDR3 amino acids: CASSLSQGDRANVLTF. The CDR3 DNA reads TGTGCCAGCAGTTTATCCCAGGGGGACAGGGCCAACGTCCTGACTTTC.

The J gene is TRBJ1-1, the V gene TRBV28; no definite D call. This CDR3 spans 10 amino acids. V gave up 8 bases and J gave up 2 bases, with 3 bases separating them. CDR1 MDHEN and CDR2 SYDVKM come from the germline V gene. Written as DNA, the CDR3 is TGTGCCAGCTTTAACACTGAAGCTTTCTTT. Protein: CASFNTEAFF.